These 27 T cell receptor beta chains share one sample of origin, sequenced in a study of cytomegalovirus exposure and HLA in healthy donors. PCR employed 60 Vbeta and 13 Jbeta primers. Only in-frame clones appear in the TCRdb table, and some are missing; sequencing was by immunoSEQ multiplex PCR. The sample records 95,000 to 150,000 clones, around 81% being singletons. Input material: PBMCs. These receptors were collected from a woman in her thirties or forties in good health and CMV-seronegative.

This clone was seen once. This sequence joins TRBV5-6 and TRBJ2-4; no clear D gene. The CDR3 covers 17 residues. Trimming removed 4 bases at V and 2 bases at J, with 19 bases between. From germline, CDR1 is SGHDT and CDR2 YYEEEE. Here the CDR3 reads CASSPRPERNSKNIQYF. The CDR3 DNA reads TGTGCCAGCAGCCCCCGACCGGAGAGGAATTCCAAAAACATTCAGTACTTC.

This clone appeared a few times. V is TRBV7-9 and J is TRBJ2-1; TRBD2 matches at 11 bases. V was clipped by 5 bases and J by 10 bases; unmatched bases: 13. CDR1 and CDR2 (germline): SEHNR, FQNEAQ (reference sequence). The CDR3 extends over 16 amino acids. CDR3 bases: TGTGCCAGCAGCCCCAAACCGGGACTAGCGGTATTCGAGCAGTTCTTC. This translates into CASSPKPGLAVFEQFF.

This chain connects TRBV9 to TRBJ2-3, with 10 bases that match TRBD2. CDR3 size: 16 residues. Trimming removed 4 bases from V and 1 base from J; junction bases left unmatched: 6. The germline V gene has CDR1 SGDLS and CDR2 YYNGEE. The DNA for the CDR3 is TGTGCCAGCAGCCCTATAGCGGGGGGCCGCACAGATACGCAGTATTTT. It is translated as CASSPIAGGRTDTQYF.

This clone was observed a single time. J is TRBJ2-5 and V is TRBV2, with D uncertain. Germline loops: CDR1 SNHLY, CDR2 FYNNEI. The length of the CDR3 is 13 residues. V shed 4 bases and J shed 4 bases, with 10 bases lying between them. The CDR3 DNA sequence: TGTGCCAGCAGTGTGAGCGACGCAGAGACCCAGTACTTC. It translates to CASSVSDAETQYF.

Turning to this clone: The junction departs from germline at one end; a sequencing error may be responsible. Other nucleotide sequences from this sample produce the same CDR3. This chain joins TRBV7-8 and TRBJ2-7, with TRBD1 matching 8 bases. Per germline, CDR1 SGHVS and CDR2 FQNEAQ. The CDR3 has 14 residues. The CDR3 sequence is CASSLNRQGYEQYF. The CDR3 nucleotides are TGCGCCAGCAGCTTGAACAGACAGGGGTACGAGCAGTACTTC.

The V call is TRBV6-1, the J call TRBJ1-2, with D perhaps TRBD1 (5 bases). Trimming left V 4 bases short and J 1 base short, with 10 bases between. There are 14 residues in the CDR3. Germline assignment: CDR1 MNHNS and CDR2 SASEGT. CDR3 sequence: CASSGSGVNYGYTF. The CDR3 DNA reads TGTGCCAGCAGTGGCTCGGGGGTTAACTATGGCTACACCTTC.

V and J are TRBV27 and TRBJ2-5; weak D call: TRBD2 (6 bases). Gene TRBJ2-7 matches the end of the DNA better, so the J call may be wrong. This CDR3 comprises 15 residues. The V gene's germline CDR1 is MNHEY and CDR2 SMNVEV (reference sequence). The CDR3 reads CASSFVWDSVHEQYF. The DNA of the CDR3 is TGTGCCAGCAGTTTTGTGTGGGACTCCGTCCACGAGCAGTACTTC.

This clone was counted a few times. The chain links TRBV15 to TRBJ2-3; 8 nucleotides match TRBD2. Germline V lookup: CDR1 LNHNV, CDR2 YYDKDF (reference sequence). The length of the CDR3 is 15 residues. Trimming cost V 0 bases and J 4 bases; bases outside gene matches: 3. CDR3 coding DNA: TGTGCCACCAGCAGAGATACGGGGGGGGCAGATACGCAGTATTTT. Amino acids: CATSRDTGGADTQYF.

This clone came up once. This chain connects TRBV9 to TRBJ1-2, with a possible D match to TRBD1 (6 bases). Looked up from germline, CDR1 is SGDLS and CDR2 is YYNGEE. CDR3 length: 13 amino acids. V was cut by 7 bases and J by 4 bases, with 14 bases left in between. The CDR3 protein is CASAQGQGYGYTF. The CDR3 coding sequence is TGTGCCAGCGCGCAGGGGCAAGGCTATGGCTACACCTTC.

This sequence joins TRBV7-9 and TRBJ1-1; the D gene is possibly TRBD1 (5 bases). The V and J ends lost 2 bases and 1 base respectively, with 14 bases between them. The CDR3 consists of 16 residues. Germline-derived CDR1 and CDR2 are SEHNR and FQNEAQ (reference sequence). The CDR3 DNA reads TGTGCCAGCAGCTTAACTTCTCAGGGCGCGAACACTGAAGCTTTCTTT. Its protein is CASSLTSQGANTEAFF.

J is TRBJ2-7 and V is TRBV9; 8 bases line up with TRBD1. Germline V gene data show CDR1 as SGDLS and CDR2 as YYNGEE. This CDR3 contains 15 residues. V dropped 0 bases and J dropped 3; count of bases not matched to a gene: 5. CDR3 nucleotides: TGTGCCAGCAGCGTAGCGGCAGGGGGCTACTACGAGCAGTACTTC. Amino acid sequence: CASSVAAGGYYEQYF.

This chain links TRBV9 with TRBJ2-3, with TRBD2 matching over 9 bases. From germline, CDR1 is SGDLS and CDR2 YYNGEE. The CDR3 length is 15 residues. With V trimmed by 2 bases and J by 6 bases, 7 bases remained unmatched. CDR3 coding DNA: TGTGCCAGCAGCGTGGCGGGGGGGCGTCGGGATACGCAGTATTTT. Its translation: CASSVAGGRRDTQYF. Filled out from reference TRBV9 and TRBJ2-3, the complete variable domain reads DSGVTQTPKHLITATGQRVTLRCSPRSGDLSVYWYQQSLDQGLQFLIQYYNGEERAKGNILERFSAQQFPDLHSELNLSSLELGDSALYFCASSVAGGRRDTQYFGPGTRLTVL.

The chain uses TRBV5-4 and TRBJ1-3, with a tentative D call TRBD1 (6 bases). The germline V gene has CDR1 SGHNT and CDR2 YYREEE (reference sequence). The V gene lost 0 bases and the J gene lost 2 bases, with 9 bases spanning the gap. The CDR3 sequence is 15 residues long. The CDR3 sequence is CASSLDRDTGNTIYF. As DNA, the CDR3 is TGTGCCAGCAGCTTGGACCGGGACACTGGAAACACCATATATTTT.

In regard to this clone: The same CDR3 also results from other DNA sequences found in this sample. This chain joins TRBV5-1 and TRBJ2-1, with D possibly being TRBD2 (6 bases). Germline V gene data show CDR1 as SGHRS and CDR2 as YFSETQ. The length of the CDR3 is 16 residues. V was trimmed by 0 bases and J by 0 bases, leaving 10 bases between them. CDR3: CASSLGAGSSYNEQFF. The CDR3 bases are TGCGCCAGCAGCTTGGGGGCGGGGAGCTCCTACAATGAGCAGTTCTTC.

The rearrangement joins TRBV6-1 to TRBJ1-2; D unclear. The ends were cut back, 3 bases at V and 8 bases at J, with 10 bases in the middle. This CDR3 is built from 12 residues. Germline CDR1 MNHNS, CDR2 SASEGT. CDR3 sequence (DNA): TGTGCCAGCAGTGATCGCCAGGCCGGCTACACCTTC. Translating gives CASSDRQAGYTF.

The V gene is TRBV7-9, the J gene TRBJ2-3, with D maybe TRBD1 (6 bases). Trimming cost V 0 bases and J 3 bases, with 10 bases left between them. Per germline, CDR1 SEHNR and CDR2 FQNEAQ (reference sequence). The CDR3 sequence is 15 residues long. DNA for the CDR3: TGTGCCAGCAGCTTAGCAAACAGGGTAACAGATACGCAGTATTTT. As protein: CASSLANRVTDTQYF.

V usage is TRBV7-9 and J usage is TRBJ2-7; 7 positions match TRBD2. Germline V lookup: CDR1 SEHNR, CDR2 FQNEAQ (reference sequence). CDR3 length equals 15 residues. V lost 5 bases, J lost 5 bases, and 12 bases stayed unmatched. The CDR3 DNA follows: TGTGCCAGCAGCGCGTCCGGGGGAGGGCGCGACGAGCAGTACTTC. Encoded protein: CASSASGGGRDEQYF.

The CDR3 sequence: CASSLGLAGGNYEQYF. The CDR3 bases are TGCGCCAGCAGCTTGGGACTAGCGGGAGGAAATTACGAGCAGTACTTC. V and J are TRBV5-1 and TRBJ2-7; TRBD2 aligns across 13 bases. V shed 0 bases and J 4 bases; nucleotides not matched to a gene: 4. Germline CDR1 reads SGHRS; CDR2 reads YFSETQ. The CDR3 covers 16 residues. The whole variable domain, filled in from reference TRBV5-1 and TRBJ2-7, reads KAGVTQTPRYLIKTRGQQVTLSCSPISGHRSVSWYQQTPGQGLQFLFEYFSETQRNKGNFPGRFSGRQFSNSRSEMNVSTLELGDSALYLCASSLGLAGGNYEQYFGPGTRLTVT.

This sequence joins TRBV23-1 and TRBJ1-1; 10 nucleotides match TRBD1. TRBV23-1 is an ORF; its function is uncertain. V lost 4 bases to trimming and J lost 5 bases; unmatched junction nucleotides: 4. This CDR3 is 14 amino acids long. CDR3 DNA: TGCGCCAGCAGTCTTGGACAGGGGGATACTGAAGCTTTCTTT. Translating gives CASSLGQGDTEAFF.

The table lists this clone with a few counts. The chain carries TRBV7-9 and TRBJ1-1; D gene ambiguous. V lost 6 bases and J lost 1, with 12 bases in between. CDR1 SEHNR and CDR2 FQNEAQ come from the germline V gene (reference sequence). The length of the CDR3 is 14 residues. The CDR3, as DNA: TGTGCCAGCAGGACTAGGATGGAGAACACTGAAGCTTTCTTT. Amino acids: CASRTRMENTEAFF.

The chain carries TRBV18 and TRBJ2-4; D is perhaps TRBD1 (6 bases). Deletions cut 0 bases from V and 6 bases from J, with 15 bases between. Germline-derived CDR1 and CDR2 are KGHSH and LQKENI. CDR3 length: 16 residues. CDR3 DNA sequence: TGTGCCAGCTCACCACCCAGGCCAGGGGCGGGAAACATTCAGTACTTC. Protein: CASSPPRPGAGNIQYF. Drawing the rest from reference TRBV18 and TRBJ2-4, the complete variable domain is NAGVMQNPRHLVRRRGQEARLRCSPMKGHSHVYWYRQLPEEGLKFMVYLQKENIIDESGMPKERFSAEFPKEGPSILRIQQVVRGDSAAYFCASSPPRPGAGNIQYFGAGTRLSVL.

This chain joins TRBV30 and TRBJ1-1; a weak D match, TRBD1 (5 bases). Trimming took 2 bases from V and 4 from J, leaving 11 bases between them. The length of the CDR3 is 13 residues. Germline V gives CDR1 GTSNPN, CDR2 SVGIG (reference sequence). The CDR3 sequence: CAWSWQGGTEAFF. CDR3 DNA: TGTGCCTGGAGTTGGCAGGGTGGCACTGAAGCTTTCTTT.

The chain recombines TRBV5-6 with TRBJ2-5, with D hard to call. V lost 3 bases to trimming and J lost 10 bases, with 13 bases between them. The germline V gene has CDR1 SGHDT and CDR2 YYEEEE. The CDR3 covers 12 residues. CDR3 sequence: CASSSQPLLQYF. The CDR3 nucleotides are TGTGCCAGCAGCTCACAACCGCTTCTCCAGTACTTC.

This clone has just one count. The sample carries other DNA sequences with the same CDR3. The rearrangement joins TRBV7-6 to TRBJ2-7, with 11 bases that match TRBD2. This CDR3 contains 15 residues. V gave up 5 bases and J gave up 1 base; unmatched junction bases: 4. Germline V gene lookup returns CDR1 SGHVS and CDR2 FNYEAQ. The CDR3 nucleotides are TGTGCCAGCAGCCCCGGACTAGCGGGTTCCTACGAGCAGTACTTC. Translating gives CASSPGLAGSYEQYF.

V gene TRBV30 combines with J gene TRBJ2-2; TRBD2 might be the D (6 bases). Germline-derived CDR1 and CDR2 are GTSNPN and SVGIG (reference sequence). The CDR3 runs to 14 residues. The V and J ends lost 2 bases and 7 bases respectively, with 14 bases between them. This CDR3 reads CAWSLASAGGELFF. In DNA form, the CDR3 reads TGTGCCTGGAGTTTGGCTAGCGCTGGCGGGGAGCTGTTTTTT. Combining the CDR3 with reference TRBV30 and TRBJ2-2 gives the whole variable domain SQTIHQWPATLVQPVGSPLSLECTVEGTSNPNLYWYRQAAGRGLQLLFYSVGIGQISSEVPQNLSASRPQDRQFILSSKKLLLSDSGFYLCAWSLASAGGELFFGEGSRLTVL.

This clone was observed a handful of times. The J gene is TRBJ1-1, the V gene TRBV5-1; 7 bases agree with TRBD1. The CDR3 has 11 residues. V was clipped by 4 bases and J by 9 bases; unmatched bases: 3. The V gene's germline CDR1 is SGHRS and CDR2 YFSETQ. The CDR3 reads CASSAGQKAFF. In DNA form, the CDR3 reads TGCGCCAGCAGCGCGGGACAGAAAGCTTTCTTT.

The chain carries TRBV10-3 and TRBJ2-7; D is perhaps TRBD1 (6 bases). Germline V lookup: CDR1 ENHRY, CDR2 SYGVKD. The CDR3 loop spans 16 amino acids. The germline V and J ends were trimmed by 6 bases and 0 bases, with 18 bases remaining between them. The CDR3 bases are TGTGCCATCAGCGACCCCGGACAGCCAAGCTCCTACGAGCAGTACTTC. Translated: CAISDPGQPSSYEQYF.